The 24 T cell receptor beta chains given below trace back to one sample, sequenced in a study of T cell clusters in autoimmune cytopenias. TRB was amplified by touch-down multiplex PCR, primer pools A and B combined. TCRdb re-called the multiplex PCR reads; every CDR3 protein appears as one record, without DNA. This sample lists 9,500 to 12,000 distinct CDR3 sequences; its ten largest clones have roughly a third. TRB was amplified from approximately 250 ng of peripheral blood genomic DNA per sample. This same sample was also part of a study on T cell repertoires in aging, cancer and after chemotherapy.

The sample consisted of peripheral blood. The receptor source for this set is a human donor in good health.

The CDR3 region is CASSYVQNYGYTF. V and J are TRBV6-5 and TRBJ1-2. CDR3 length equals 13 residues. The germline gives CDR1 MNHEY, CDR2 SVGAGI.

The chain joins TRBV15 to TRBJ2-7; the D gene TCRdb calls, TRBD1, cannot be checked with no DNA. There are 14 residues in the CDR3. Germline-derived CDR1 and CDR2 are LNHNV and YYDKDF (reference sequence). CDR3 region: CATSRGGRAYEQYF.

The rearrangement joins TRBV27 to TRBJ2-5. The CDR3 spans 14 residues. CDR1 and CDR2 from the germline V gene are MNHEY and SMNVEV (reference sequence). CDR3 sequence: CASSVAFHQETQYF.

CDR3 sequence: CASTAGGFDNEQFF. J is TRBJ2-1 and V is TRBV6-5; absent DNA, TCRdb's TRBD2 call cannot be checked. CDR1 is MNHEY, CDR2 SVGAGI, per germline. The CDR3 loop spans 14 amino acids.

This clonotype is identified as medium-sized from frequency. The V call is TRBV29-1, the J call TRBJ2-5; TCRdb designates TRBD1, a call that cannot be tested without DNA. This CDR3 spans 11 amino acids. The germline gives CDR1 SQVTM, CDR2 ANQGSEA. CDR3 loop: CSVVPGETQYF.

V gene TRBV27 combines with J gene TRBJ2-3; TCRdb designates TRBD1, a call that cannot be tested without DNA. The CDR3 has 15 amino acids. CDR1 is MNHEY and CDR2 is SMNVEV in the germline V gene (reference sequence). The CDR3 sequence: CASSRPGIGTDTQYF.

CDR3 region: CATSRAGQTGELFF. The chain recombines TRBV15 with TRBJ2-2; TCRdb names TRBD1, which stays unverified in the absence of DNA. Germline loops: CDR1 LNHNV, CDR2 YYDKDF (reference sequence). The CDR3 is made up of 14 amino acids. The full variable domain, rest sourced from reference TRBV15 and TRBJ2-2, is DAMVIQNPRYQVTQFGKPVTLSCSQTLNHNVMYWYQQKSSQAPKLLFHYYDKDFNNEADTPDNFQSRRPNTSFCFLDIRSPGLGDTAMYLCATSRAGQTGELFFGEGSRLTVL.

The gene calls are TRBV29-1 and TRBJ1-1; the TCRdb call, TRBD1, lacks DNA for checking. The CDR3 totals 12 residues. The germline gives CDR1 SQVTM, CDR2 ANQGSEA. Here the CDR3 reads CSVLVQGVQAFF. Drawing the rest from reference TRBV29-1 and TRBJ1-1, the complete variable domain is SAVISQKPSRDICQRGTSLTIQCQVDSQVTMMFWYRQQPGQSLTLIATANQGSEATYESGFVIDKFPISRPNLTFSTLTVSNMSPEDSSIYLCSVLVQGVQAFFGQGTRLTVV.

The CDR3 spells CASSATSGGHNEQFF. The chain couples TRBV6-1 to TRBJ2-1; TCRdb's D call, TRBD2, is unchecked because there is no DNA. The CDR3 covers 15 residues. Germline V gene sequence: CDR1 MNHNS, CDR2 SASEGT.

The chain has TRBV29-1 and TRBJ2-7; no DNA is available, so the TRBD1 call from TCRdb remains unchecked. Germline V gene data show CDR1 as SQVTM and CDR2 as ANQGSEA. The CDR3 contains 14 residues. The CDR3 loop reads CSASRGRGSYEQYF.

CDR3 protein: CASSFPQGLPPNYGYTF. The genes are TRBV11-2 and TRBJ1-2; TCRdb outputs TRBD1, but without DNA this stays unchecked. CDR3 length equals 17 residues. CDR1 SGHAT and CDR2 FQNNGV come from the germline V gene.

The chain couples TRBV5-1 to TRBJ1-2. This CDR3 spans 15 amino acids. Germline V lookup: CDR1 SGHRS, CDR2 YFSETQ. This CDR3 is CASSLGLSADYGYTF.

The rearrangement uses TRBV5-6 and TRBJ2-1; TCRdb lists TRBD2, though no DNA is available to test this call. Germline-derived CDR1 and CDR2 are SGHDT and YYEEEE. This CDR3 has 14 residues. CDR3 sequence: CASSFSGRVNEQFF. The whole variable domain, filled in from reference TRBV5-6 and TRBJ2-1, reads DAGVTQSPTHLIKTRGQQVTLRCSPKSGHDTVSWYQQALGQGPQFIFQYYEEEERQRGNFPDRFSGHQFPNYSSELNVNALLLGDSALYLCASSFSGRVNEQFFGPGTRLTVL.

The V call is TRBV19, the J call TRBJ1-5; the D call from TCRdb, TRBD1, cannot be confirmed without DNA. The CDR3 loop spans 16 amino acids. The germline gives CDR1 LNHDA, CDR2 SQIVND (reference sequence). CDR3 amino acids: CASSTRGQGVNQPQHF.

This chain joins TRBV24-1 and TRBJ1-1; TCRdb lists TRBD1, though no DNA is available to test this call. Germline V lookup: CDR1 KGHDR, CDR2 SFDVKD. This CDR3 region has 13 residues. The CDR3 sequence: CATSEGQRTEAFF.

This chain joins TRBV27 and TRBJ2-2; as DNA is missing, the TRBD1 call by TCRdb cannot be tested. Germline V gene data show CDR1 as MNHEY and CDR2 as SMNVEV (reference sequence). The CDR3 consists of 16 residues. CDR3 sequence reads: CASSFGGTGNTGELFF.

The J gene is TRBJ2-1, the V gene TRBV6-1. The CDR3 spans 12 residues. CDR1 is MNHNS, CDR2 SASEGT, per germline. This chain's CDR3 is CASSEKGNEQFF.

The CDR3 loop reads CATSDLPRGIYNEQFF. The chain combines TRBV24-1 with TRBJ2-1; TCRdb proposes TRBD1, but this gene call is untestable without DNA. CDR1 KGHDR and CDR2 SFDVKD come from the germline V gene. This CDR3 region has 16 residues.

The CDR3 is CASSFGRGPYEQYF. The rearrangement links TRBV27 to TRBJ2-7; lacking DNA, the TRBD1 call made by TCRdb goes unchecked. Germline V lookup: CDR1 MNHEY, CDR2 SMNVEV (reference sequence). The CDR3 is made up of 14 amino acids.

The chain couples TRBV19 to TRBJ1-3; the D call of TRBD1 rests on TCRdb alone, since no DNA is present to check it. Germline CDR1 and CDR2: LNHDA and SQIVND (reference sequence). The CDR3 is 15 residues long. The CDR3 reads CASSRPRPSGNTIYF.

This rearrangement joins TRBV6-5 to TRBJ2-1; as DNA is missing, the TRBD1 call by TCRdb cannot be tested. CDR1 is MNHEY, CDR2 SVGAGI, per germline. CDR3 length equals 13 residues. Here the CDR3 reads CASSFPDRNEQFF.

The gene calls are TRBV6-2 or TRBV6-3 and TRBJ2-1; TCRdb designates TRBD2, a call that cannot be tested without DNA. From germline, CDR1 is MNHEY and CDR2 SVGEGT. The length of the CDR3 is 18 residues. The CDR3 here is CASIKSSSTRDVLYEQFF.

The rearrangement uses TRBV10-3 and TRBJ2-1; TCRdb proposes TRBD2, but this gene call is untestable without DNA. The germline CDR1 and CDR2 sequences are ENHRY and SYGVKD. This CDR3 spans 11 amino acids. CDR3 protein: CAIKAGGEQFF.

This clonotype is labeled medium-sized based on frequency. The CDR3 protein is CSVRTGRIEQYF. V usage is TRBV29-1 and J usage is TRBJ2-7; the TCRdb D gene call, TRBD1, has no DNA to confirm it. Germline values: CDR1 SQVTM, CDR2 ANQGSEA. The CDR3 loop spans 12 amino acids.